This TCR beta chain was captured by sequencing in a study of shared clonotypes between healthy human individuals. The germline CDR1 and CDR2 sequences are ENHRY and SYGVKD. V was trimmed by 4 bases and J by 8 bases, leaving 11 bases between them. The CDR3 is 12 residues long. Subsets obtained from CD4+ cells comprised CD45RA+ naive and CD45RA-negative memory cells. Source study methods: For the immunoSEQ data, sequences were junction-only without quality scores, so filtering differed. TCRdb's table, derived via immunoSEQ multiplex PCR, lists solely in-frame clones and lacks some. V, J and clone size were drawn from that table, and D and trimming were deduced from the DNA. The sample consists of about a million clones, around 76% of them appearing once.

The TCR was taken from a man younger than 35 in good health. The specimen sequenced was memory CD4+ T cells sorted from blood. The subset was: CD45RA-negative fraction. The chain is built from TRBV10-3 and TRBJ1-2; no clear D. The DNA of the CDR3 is TGTGCCATCAGTGGTTCACAGCGGGGCTACACCTTC. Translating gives CAISGSQRGYTF.